This T cell receptor beta chain was documented in a study of T cells in Graves' hyperthyroidism and ophthalmopathy. Using RNA transcripts as the source, TCR beta CDR3 regions were amplified. Initially, a first-round RT-PCR of the TCR CDR3 employed the HTBI primer set. TCRdb re-called the multiplex PCR reads through MiXCR, storing one row per CDR3 protein. The table includes about 480,000 distinct CDR3 sequences, approximately 22% detected once. Germline CDR1 and CDR2: SGHVS and FQNEAQ. V was shortened by 1 base and J by 0 bases, with 13 bases between the two germline ends. CDR3 length: 17 amino acids. Details on this clonotype: This CDR3 is missing its conserved last phenylalanine or tryptophan, likely due to a read error.

This TCR came from a woman between 65 and 79 years old with Graves' ophthalmopathy. This sequence joins TRBV7-8 and TRBJ1-5; maybe TRBD1 (6 bases). The sample was blood. The CDR3 here is CASSLVRTGYSNQPQHL. The CDR3 bases are TGTGCCAGCAGCTTAGTTCGCACAGGGTATAGCAATCAGCCCCAGCATCTT.